The 29 T cell receptor beta chains in this list originate from one sample, sequenced in a study of blood T cell repertoires in COVID-19. Profiling relied on immunoSEQ multiplex PCR, and the TCRdb table lists in-frame clones only, not all of them. The sample has about 220,000 clones, roughly 84% seen once. Specimen: peripheral blood. Receptors were obtained from a woman aged 25 to 39 who had recovered from COVID-19.

The chain joins TRBV10-3 to TRBJ2-7; 9 nucleotides align to TRBD1. The CDR3 runs to 13 residues. V was clipped by 6 bases and J by 4 bases; unmatched bases: 4. Germline CDR1 reads ENHRY; CDR2 reads SYGVKD. The chain's CDR3 is CAISPDRGYEQYF. The CDR3 DNA sequence: TGTGCCATCAGCCCCGACAGGGGGTACGAGCAGTACTTC.

This chain joins TRBV6-6 and TRBJ2-1; 8 positions agree with TRBD2. Unmatched junction bases numbered 10, after V lost 2 bases and J lost 7 bases. Per the germline V gene, CDR1 is MNHNY and CDR2 is SVGAGI (reference sequence). This CDR3 is 16 amino acids long. Written as DNA, the CDR3 is TGTGCCAGCAGTTACGAGCTACTAGCGGAACCTAATGAGCAGTTCTTC. Residues: CASSYELLAEPNEQFF.

V usage is TRBV7-6 and J usage is TRBJ2-1, with a weak D call TRBD1 (5 bases). Between the trimmed V and J ends, which lost 5 bases and 9 bases, there was a span of 14 bases. The CDR3 is 13 amino acids. Germline CDR1 SGHVS, CDR2 FNYEAQ. The CDR3 region is CASSPPRRGEQFF. The CDR3 DNA reads TGTGCCAGCAGCCCCCCCCGAAGGGGTGAGCAGTTCTTC.

This clone was counted between two and nine times. The chain has TRBV30 and TRBJ1-3; D is possibly TRBD1 (6 bases). Trimming left V 1 base short and J 0 bases short, with 13 bases between. The germline CDR1 and CDR2 sequences are GTSNPN and SVGIG (reference sequence). The CDR3 spans 16 residues. As DNA, the CDR3 is TGTGCCTGGAGTGATAAGCAGGGGACCTCTGGAAACACCATATATTTT. This sequence encodes CAWSDKQGTSGNTIYF. Filled out from reference TRBV30 and TRBJ1-3, the complete variable domain reads SQTIHQWPATLVQPVGSPLSLECTVEGTSNPNLYWYRQAAGRGLQLLFYSVGIGQISSEVPQNLSASRPQDRQFILSSKKLLLSDSGFYLCAWSDKQGTSGNTIYFGEGSWLTVV.

This chain joins TRBV10-2 and TRBJ2-7, with TRBD1 as a possible D gene (5 bases). The CDR3 has 12 residues. Germline values: CDR1 WSHSY, CDR2 SAAADI. The germline V and J ends were trimmed by 4 bases and 4 bases, with 8 bases remaining between them. CDR3 loop: CASSVQGYEQYF. The CDR3 coding sequence is TGCGCCAGCAGTGTTCAGGGATACGAGCAGTACTTC.

The rearrangement uses TRBV6-5 and TRBJ1-3, with a possible D match to TRBD1 (5 bases). CDR1 is MNHEY and CDR2 is SVGAGI in the germline V gene. Trimming took off 5 bases at V and 3 bases at J, with 11 bases between the two ends. The CDR3 contains 14 residues. This CDR3 is CASSIGRDGNTIYF. CDR3 in DNA: TGTGCCAGCAGTATAGGCAGGGATGGAAACACCATATATTTT.

This chain links TRBV6-6 with TRBJ2-5, with TRBD1 matching over 9 bases. The CDR3 is 14 residues long. Looked up from germline, CDR1 is MNHNY and CDR2 is SVGAGI (reference sequence). V was clipped by 4 bases and J by 5 bases; unmatched bases: 5. The CDR3 loop is CASSLGQGSETQYF. The CDR3 DNA reads TGTGCCAGCAGTTTGGGACAGGGAAGTGAGACCCAGTACTTC.

The gene calls are TRBV3-1 (or the pseudogene TRBV3-2) and TRBJ1-1, with D unclear. The CDR3 is made up of 13 amino acids. Per the germline V gene, CDR1 is LGHDT and CDR2 is YNNKEL (reference sequence). Trimming removed 4 bases at V and 0 bases at J, with 6 bases between. Written as DNA, the CDR3 is TGTGCCAGCAGCCCGACTGTGAACACTGAAGCTTTCTTT. Amino acid sequence: CASSPTVNTEAFF.

This chain connects TRBV30 to TRBJ2-6; the D gene is possibly TRBD2 (5 bases). This CDR3 has 12 amino acids. The germline V gene has CDR1 GTSNPN and CDR2 SVGIG (reference sequence). With 5 bases removed from V and 9 bases from J, the gap between germline ends came to 11 bases. The CDR3 is CAWGRAGNVLTF. The CDR3 DNA reads as TGTGCCTGGGGGAGAGCAGGCAACGTCCTGACTTTC.

V gene TRBV9 combines with J gene TRBJ1-1; D is perhaps TRBD1 (6 bases). This CDR3 contains 14 residues. From germline, CDR1 is SGDLS and CDR2 YYNGEE. V dropped 4 bases and J dropped 1 base, with 11 bases sitting between them. CDR3 loop: CASSLTTGNTEAFF. CDR3 nucleotide sequence: TGTGCCAGCAGCCTAACGACAGGGAACACTGAAGCTTTCTTT.

This chain joins TRBV7-2 and TRBJ2-2; D unresolved. Germline CDR1 reads SGHTA; CDR2 reads FQGNSA. The CDR3 loop spans 16 amino acids. The V end lost 2 bases, the J end lost 6 bases, and 16 bases lay between the germline ends. CDR3 loop: CASSLNLPASAGELFF. The CDR3 DNA is TGTGCCAGCAGCTTAAACTTACCAGCGTCCGCCGGGGAGCTGTTTTTT.

V gene TRBV28 combines with J gene TRBJ2-5, with 8 bases lining up with TRBD1. This CDR3 spans 13 amino acids. Trimming cost V 8 bases and J 5 bases; bases outside gene matches: 7. From germline, CDR1 is MDHEN and CDR2 SYDVKM. The CDR3 DNA reads as TGTGCCAGCTACCGACAGGGGACGGAGACCCAGTACTTC. Protein: CASYRQGTETQYF.

The chain combines TRBV6-5 with TRBJ2-1, with 9 nucleotides matching TRBD2. Germline V lookup: CDR1 MNHEY, CDR2 SVGAGI. Losses at the gene ends were 8 bases for V and 16 bases for J; bases not matched to a gene: 15. The length of the CDR3 is 13 residues. This CDR3 reads CASFSLASGNQFF. The CDR3 region has the DNA TGTGCCAGCTTCTCTTTAGCTAGCGGGAACCAATTCTTC.

The genes are TRBV14 and TRBJ2-3, with 12 bases that match TRBD2. Trimming removed 4 bases from V and 1 base from J; junction bases left unmatched: 18. CDR3 length: 21 residues. Per the germline V gene, CDR1 is SGHDN and CDR2 is FVKESK. The CDR3 loop is CASSLGGLAGFSASRTDTQYF. The CDR3 DNA follows: TGTGCCAGCAGCCTTGGAGGACTAGCGGGATTTTCTGCGAGTCGCACAGATACGCAGTATTTT.

The rearrangement uses TRBV10-3 and TRBJ1-3; a possible D gene is TRBD1 (6 bases). Germline lookup yields CDR1 ENHRY and CDR2 SYGVKD. This CDR3 spans 15 amino acids. The V end was cut by 7 bases, the J end by 0 bases, with 13 bases between. CDR3 amino acids: CAIKGQIDSGNTIYF. DNA for the CDR3: TGTGCCATCAAAGGACAGATAGACTCTGGAAACACCATATATTTT.

The chain employs TRBV6-4 and TRBJ2-3; weak D call: TRBD2 (6 bases). Per germline, CDR1 MRHNA and CDR2 SNTAGT. V lost 8 bases to trimming and J lost 0 bases, with 15 bases between them. The CDR3 has 15 residues. The DNA for the CDR3 is TGTGCCAGCGCCACCTCGAGCGGGAGCACAGATACGCAGTATTTT. It is translated as CASATSSGSTDTQYF.

The chain is built from TRBV30 and TRBJ1-1; possibly TRBD1 for D (5 bases). Trimming shortened V by 0 bases and J by 3 bases, and 8 bases separated the two germline ends. CDR3 length: 13 amino acids. The germline CDR1 and CDR2 sequences are GTSNPN and SVGIG (reference sequence). CDR3 region: CAWSVGVYTEAFF. CDR3 DNA sequence: TGTGCCTGGAGTGTAGGGGTATACACTGAAGCTTTCTTT.

The chain links TRBV6-4 to TRBJ2-2; no clear D. Between the trimmed V and J ends, which lost 3 bases and 5 bases, there was a span of 10 bases. The CDR3 is 14 amino acids. Germline loops: CDR1 MRHNA, CDR2 SNTAGT. CDR3 loop: CASSEQTDTGELFF. The DNA of the CDR3 is TGTGCCAGCAGTGAACAGACGGATACCGGGGAGCTGTTTTTT.

V gene TRBV9 combines with J gene TRBJ2-7, with 8 bases lining up with TRBD2. The CDR3 is 17 amino acids. Germline V gene lookup returns CDR1 SGDLS and CDR2 YYNGEE. The junction had 10 bases not matched to a gene; V was cut back by 0 bases and J by 2 bases. The CDR3 bases are TGTGCCAGCAGCGTAGCCGCAACTAGCGGATATACCTACGAGCAGTACTTC. As protein: CASSVAATSGYTYEQYF.

This clone was found once. This chain connects TRBV2 to TRBJ2-1; possibly TRBD2 for D (5 bases). Trimming stripped 10 bases from V and 5 bases from J, with 21 bases between. Germline assignment: CDR1 SNHLY and CDR2 FYNNEI. The length of the CDR3 is 15 residues. CDR3 amino acids: CANPFELRGNNEQFF. DNA of the CDR3: TGTGCCAACCCCTTTGAGCTCCGGGGTAACAATGAGCAGTTCTTC. Looking up the rest from reference TRBV2 and TRBJ2-1 gives the full variable domain: EPEVTQTPSHQVTQMGQEVILRCVPISNHLYFYWYRQILGQKVEFLVSFYNNEISEKSEIFDDQFSVERPDGSNFTLKIRSTKLEDSAMYFCANPFELRGNNEQFFGPGTRLTVL.

This clone has a single count. The chain joins TRBV4-1 to TRBJ2-5; 11 positions agree with TRBD2. Germline V gene sequence: CDR1 MGHRA, CDR2 YSYEKL. Trimming took 3 bases from V and 1 from J; bases not matched to a gene: 7. The CDR3 is 17 amino acids. The CDR3 loop reads CASSHPRLAGIQETQYF. CDR3 sequence (DNA): TGCGCCAGCAGCCACCCACGACTAGCGGGGATCCAAGAGACCCAGTACTTC.

CDR3 DNA sequence: TGTGCCAGCATGACAGGGACTGGCTACGAGCAGTACTTC. It codes for CASMTGTGYEQYF. The V gene is TRBV6-5, the J gene TRBJ2-7; D is perhaps TRBD1 (7 bases). Per the germline V gene, CDR1 is MNHEY and CDR2 is SVGAGI. CDR3 length: 13 residues. The V end was cut by 7 bases, the J end by 3 bases, with 13 bases between.

The rearrangement links TRBV27 to TRBJ2-3; D possibly corresponds to TRBD1 (6 bases). V shed 5 bases and J shed 2 bases, with 17 bases lying between them. Germline CDR1 is MNHEY and CDR2 is SMNVEV (reference sequence). This CDR3 comprises 16 residues. CDR3 in amino acids: CASSPPGVDSTDTQYF. CDR3 bases: TGTGCCAGCAGTCCCCCAGGGGTAGATTCCACAGATACGCAGTATTTT.

The rearrangement uses TRBV28 and TRBJ1-3, with no clear D. The CDR3 extends over 14 amino acids. The V gene lost 6 bases and the J gene lost 0 bases, with 9 bases spanning the gap. Germline CDR1 is MDHEN and CDR2 is SYDVKM. CDR3 sequence: CASSPSYSGNTIYF. The DNA of the CDR3 is TGTGCCAGCAGCCCCAGTTACTCTGGAAACACCATATATTTT.

The V gene is TRBV2, the J gene TRBJ1-4; 9 bases agree with TRBD1. The V segment lost 5 bases and the J segment 5 bases; nucleotides outside the gene matches: 3. Germline CDR1 is SNHLY and CDR2 is FYNNEI. This CDR3 has 14 amino acids. The CDR3 is CASSRQGVNEKLFF. CDR3 nucleotides: TGTGCCAGCAGTAGACAGGGGGTAAATGAAAAACTGTTTTTT. The entire variable domain, with the rest obtained from reference TRBV2 and TRBJ1-4, is as follows: EPEVTQTPSHQVTQMGQEVILRCVPISNHLYFYWYRQILGQKVEFLVSFYNNEISEKSEIFDDQFSVERPDGSNFTLKIRSTKLEDSAMYFCASSRQGVNEKLFFGSGTQLSVL.

This CDR3 is CASSLGGLDNSPLHF. The DNA of the CDR3 is TGTGCCAGCAGCCTCGGGGGTTTGGATAATTCACCCCTCCACTTT. The chain links TRBV7-2 to TRBJ1-6, with D possibly TRBD1 on 5 matching bases. V lost 5 bases, J lost 5 bases, and 13 bases lay in between. The CDR3 runs to 15 residues. Germline V gene sequence: CDR1 SGHTA, CDR2 FQGNSA. Using reference TRBV7-2 and TRBJ1-6 for the parts outside the CDR3, the full variable domain is GAGVSQSPSNKVTEKGKDVELRCDPISGHTALYWYRQSLGQGLEFLIYFQGNSAPDKSGLPSDRFSAERTGGSVSTLTIQRTQQEDSAVYLCASSLGGLDNSPLHFGNGTRLTVT.

CDR3 in amino acids: CASSSSGDTQYF. The CDR3 region has the DNA TGTGCCAGCAGCTCTTCGGGGGATACGCAGTATTTT. This chain uses TRBV7-8 with TRBJ2-3, with a weak D call TRBD2 (5 bases). Germline CDR1 reads SGHVS; CDR2 reads FQNEAQ. Deletions cut 4 bases from V and 6 bases from J, with 8 bases between. The CDR3 is 12 amino acids.

This chain uses TRBV6-5 with TRBJ2-7; D not certain. V lost 5 bases, J lost 4 bases, and 6 bases lay in between. The CDR3 has 11 amino acids. CDR1 MNHEY and CDR2 SVGAGI come from the germline V gene. CDR3 coding DNA: TGTGCCAGCAGTCCCGAGTACGAGCAGTACTTC. This codes for CASSPEYEQYF.

This chain uses TRBV5-1 with TRBJ1-1, with a weak D call TRBD1 (5 bases). From germline, CDR1 is SGHRS and CDR2 YFSETQ. Trimming shortened V by 3 bases and J by 8 bases, and 8 bases separated the two germline ends. The CDR3 is made up of 11 amino acids. The CDR3 is CASSSYREAFF. The DNA for the CDR3 is TGCGCCAGCAGCTCCTACAGGGAAGCTTTCTTT.